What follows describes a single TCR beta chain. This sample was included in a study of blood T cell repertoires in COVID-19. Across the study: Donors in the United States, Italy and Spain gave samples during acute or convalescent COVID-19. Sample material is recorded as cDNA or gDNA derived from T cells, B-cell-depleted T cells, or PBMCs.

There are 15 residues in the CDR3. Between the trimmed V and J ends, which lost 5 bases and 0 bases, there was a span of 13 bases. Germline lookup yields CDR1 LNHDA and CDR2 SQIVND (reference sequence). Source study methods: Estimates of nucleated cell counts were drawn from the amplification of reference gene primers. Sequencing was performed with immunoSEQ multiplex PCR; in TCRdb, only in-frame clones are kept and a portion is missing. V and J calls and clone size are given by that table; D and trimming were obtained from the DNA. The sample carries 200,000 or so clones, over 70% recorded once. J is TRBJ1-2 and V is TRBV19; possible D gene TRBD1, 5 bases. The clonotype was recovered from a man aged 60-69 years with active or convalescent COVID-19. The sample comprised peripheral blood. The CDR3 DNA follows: TGTGCCAGTAGTCCTGCCGACAGATCTAACTATGGCTACACCTTC. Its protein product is CASSPADRSNYGYTF.